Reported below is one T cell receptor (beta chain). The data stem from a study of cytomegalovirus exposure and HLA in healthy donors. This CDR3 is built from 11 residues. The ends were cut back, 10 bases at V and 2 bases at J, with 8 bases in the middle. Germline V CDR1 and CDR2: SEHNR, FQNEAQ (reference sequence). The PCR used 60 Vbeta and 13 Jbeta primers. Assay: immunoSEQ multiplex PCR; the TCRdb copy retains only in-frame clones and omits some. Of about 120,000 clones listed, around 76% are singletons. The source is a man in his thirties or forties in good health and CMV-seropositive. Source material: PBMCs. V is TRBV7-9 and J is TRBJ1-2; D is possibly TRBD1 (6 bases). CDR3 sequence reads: CATDRNYGYTF. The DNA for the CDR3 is TGTGCCACCGACAGGAACTATGGCTACACCTTC.